This passage covers 15 T cell receptor beta chains from one sample sequenced in a study of OX40 agonist ivuxolimab in advanced cancers. Generated by immunoSEQ multiplex PCR, the TCRdb table keeps only in-frame clones and is missing some. The sample yields some 70,000 clones, roughly 87% seen once. Sequencing was performed on CD4+ or CD8+ T cells sorted from blood, taken in a trial of the OX40 agonist ivuxolimab. The receptors shown here come from an adult with an advanced solid tumor such as melanoma, head and neck, liver or kidney cancer.

This sequence joins TRBV7-2 and TRBJ2-5; 10 bases align to TRBD2. V lost 5 bases to trimming and J lost 5 bases; unmatched junction nucleotides: 8. The CDR3 spans 15 residues. CDR1 is SGHTA, CDR2 FQGNSA, per germline. The CDR3 reads CASSLSGGAVETQYF. In nucleotides, the CDR3 is TGTGCCAGCAGCCTAAGCGGGGGGGCCGTCGAGACCCAGTACTTC.

This clone was observed a single time. J is TRBJ1-3 and V is TRBV5-4; D perhaps matches TRBD1 (6 bases). The V end was cut by 0 bases, the J end by 4 bases, with 8 bases between. Per germline, CDR1 SGHNT and CDR2 YYREEE (reference sequence). The CDR3 spans 14 residues. The CDR3 is CASSLGTEGNTIYF. The CDR3 DNA reads as TGTGCCAGCAGCTTGGGGACAGAGGGAAACACCATATATTTT.

Here the CDR3 reads CASSPPGTGGHEQYF. In DNA, the CDR3 is TGTGCCAGCTCACCACCCGGGACAGGGGGCCACGAGCAGTACTTC. The chain has TRBV18 and TRBJ2-7; the match to TRBD1 covers 12 bases. The V gene's germline CDR1 is KGHSH and CDR2 LQKENI. CDR3 length: 15 amino acids. Trimming removed 0 bases from V and 5 bases from J; junction bases left unmatched: 2.

This chain links TRBV11-2 with TRBJ2-5, with 10 bases matching TRBD1. J gave up 0 bases and V 5 bases, and 9 bases lay outside the gene matches. The CDR3 covers 17 residues. CDR1 is SGHAT and CDR2 is FQNNGV in the germline V gene. In DNA, the CDR3 is TGTGCCAGCAGCCGCCGGGACAGGGGTTTATACCAAGAGACCCAGTACTTC. Translated, it gives CASSRRDRGLYQETQYF.

The rearrangement links TRBV5-5 to TRBJ1-1, with 9 bases fitting TRBD1. J lost 5 bases, V lost 4 bases, and 9 bases had no gene match. This CDR3 has 15 residues. Per the germline V gene, CDR1 is SGHKS and CDR2 is YYEKEE (reference sequence). The CDR3 reads CASSPTRDRDTEAFF. CDR3 in DNA: TGTGCCAGCAGCCCGACACGGGACAGGGATACTGAAGCTTTCTTT. Together with reference TRBV5-5 and TRBJ1-1, the CDR3 gives the full variable domain: DAGVTQSPTHLIKTRGQQVTLRCSPISGHKSVSWYQQVLGQGPQFIFQYYEKEERGRGNFPDRFSARQFPNYSSELNVNALLLGDSALYLCASSPTRDRDTEAFFGQGTRLTVV.

This sequence joins TRBV5-1 and TRBJ2-7; no definite D call. CDR1 and CDR2 from the germline V gene are SGHRS and YFSETQ. The germline V and J ends were trimmed by 3 bases and 4 bases, with 5 bases remaining between them. The CDR3 is 11 amino acids. CDR3 amino acids: CASSSEYEQYF. Written as DNA, the CDR3 is TGCGCCAGCAGCTCTGAATACGAGCAGTACTTC.

The rearrangement joins TRBV5-8 to TRBJ1-2; 7 nucleotides line up with TRBD1. The CDR3 loop spans 14 amino acids. CDR1 and CDR2 (germline): SGHTS, YDEGEE. With 4 bases clipped from V and 6 bases from J, the junction kept 9 bases outside the gene matches. This CDR3 reads CASSRRTGLNGYTF. The DNA of the CDR3 is TGTGCCAGCAGCCGTCGGACAGGACTCAATGGCTACACCTTC.

This sequence joins TRBV2 and TRBJ2-2; 9 nucleotides line up with TRBD1. The germline CDR1 and CDR2 sequences are SNHLY and FYNNEI. The CDR3 loop spans 14 amino acids. V lost 9 bases to trimming and J lost 5 bases; unmatched junction nucleotides: 7. The CDR3 here is CASSGTGRTGELFF. The CDR3 region has the DNA TGTGCCAGTTCCGGGACAGGGAGAACCGGGGAGCTGTTTTTT.

The genes are TRBV5-1 and TRBJ1-6; weak D call: TRBD1 (5 bases). Per the germline V gene, CDR1 is SGHRS and CDR2 is YFSETQ. The CDR3 is 15 residues long. Trimming cost V 2 bases and J 6 bases, with 12 bases left between them. The CDR3 DNA reads as TGCGCCAGCAGCTTCGAAGGGACTGGTAATTCACCCCTCCACTTT. This encodes CASSFEGTGNSPLHF.

This chain connects TRBV6-6 to TRBJ1-5; no reliable D call. Germline lookup yields CDR1 MNHNY and CDR2 SVGAGI (reference sequence). V dropped 6 bases and J dropped 4 bases, with 10 bases sitting between them. This CDR3 contains 13 residues. CDR3 nucleotides: TGTGCCAGCAGACGGTCGGAGAATCAGCCCCAGCATTTT. This codes for CASRRSENQPQHF.

The V call is TRBV5-4, the J call TRBJ2-1, with D perhaps given as TRBD1 or TRBD2 (5 bases each). Trimming pared 4 bases from V and 6 bases from J, leaving 14 bases between. This CDR3 is 14 amino acids long. Germline V gives CDR1 SGHNT, CDR2 YYREEE (reference sequence). The CDR3 is CASSRPGRSNEQFF. Written as DNA, the CDR3 is TGTGCCAGCAGCCGACCGGGACGAAGCAATGAGCAGTTCTTC.

The J gene is TRBJ2-5, the V gene TRBV7-8; 8 nucleotides match TRBD1. This CDR3 comprises 14 residues. Germline V lookup: CDR1 SGHVS, CDR2 FQNEAQ. Trimming at V came to 5 bases and at J to 3 bases, leaving 5 bases not matched to a gene. CDR3 sequence reads: CASSPGQGKETQYF. CDR3 coding DNA: TGTGCCAGCAGCCCCGGACAGGGAAAAGAGACCCAGTACTTC.

CDR3: CASSLGLTRDSLFF. CDR3 nucleotide sequence: TGTGCCAGCAGCTTAGGGCTTACCCGGGATTCCTTGTTTTTT. V is TRBV7-9 and J is TRBJ1-4; D call uncertain. The V end lost 1 base, the J end lost 15 bases, and 18 bases lay between the germline ends. Germline CDR1 is SEHNR and CDR2 is FQNEAQ (reference sequence). CDR3 length: 14 residues.

V usage is TRBV5-4 and J usage is TRBJ2-4; possibly TRBD2 for D (8 bases). The V gene lost 4 bases and the J gene lost 6 bases, with 20 bases spanning the gap. The CDR3 has 16 amino acids. From germline, CDR1 is SGHNT and CDR2 YYREEE (reference sequence). The CDR3 DNA reads as TGTGCCAGCAGCCAAGGGGGCAAGCGGGGGTTAAACATTCAGTACTTC. Residues: CASSQGGKRGLNIQYF.

The chain carries TRBV5-1 and TRBJ2-7; D is possibly TRBD2 (6 bases). Trimming took off 0 bases at V and 5 bases at J, with 15 bases between the two ends. This CDR3 region has 15 residues. The germline CDR1 and CDR2 sequences are SGHRS and YFSETQ. CDR3 bases: TGCGCCAGCAGCTTGGAGGTACAGCGGGTCGACGAGCAGTACTTC. Amino acids: CASSLEVQRVDEQYF.